This TCR beta chain was identified during a study of blood T cell repertoires in COVID-19. V was pared by 3 bases and J by 1 base, with 12 bases between. This CDR3 comprises 15 residues. The germline V gene encodes CDR1 ENHRY and CDR2 SYGVKD. Profiled with immunoSEQ multiplex PCR; TCRdb holds only in-frame clones, not every one. The data hold just under 80,000 clones, with around 80% observed a single time. The specimen sequenced was peripheral blood. This clonotype originated in a woman aged 70 to 79 with acute or convalescent COVID-19. The rearrangement joins TRBV10-3 to TRBJ1-1; perhaps TRBD1 as D (6 bases). This CDR3 is CAISDQRTANTEAFF. CDR3 in DNA: TGTGCCATCAGTGACCAAAGGACAGCGAACACTGAAGCTTTCTTT.